The 16 T cell receptor beta chains in this list originate from one sample, sequenced in a study of beta chain features in type 1 diabetes. The study's findings and limits: Shorter TCRB CDR3s, moderately but significantly so, were found in Type 1 diabetes patients in all four CD4+ subsets.

The study reverse transcribed the entire isolated RNA, so it sequenced expressed TCRB transcripts. The data were produced by immunoSEQ multiplex PCR, yet TCRdb's version contains in-frame clones alone and is incomplete. This sample has about 27,000 clones, with 56% found just once. The antigens these receptors bind are not known. What was sequenced was Tregs from blood. These receptors were obtained from a woman younger than 35 with type 1 diabetes.

The chain employs TRBV7-2 and TRBJ2-5; 7 bases match TRBD1. This CDR3 contains 15 residues. Germline CDR1 and CDR2: SGHTA and FQGNSA. V dropped 5 bases and J dropped 2; count of bases not matched to a gene: 8. CDR3 nucleotides: TGTGCCAGCAGCACACGACAGGGTTCGCAAGAGACCCAGTACTTC. This encodes CASSTRQGSQETQYF.

This clone was counted between two and nine times. This rearrangement joins TRBV10-3 to TRBJ2-6; 7 bases map to TRBD1. Per the germline V gene, CDR1 is ENHRY and CDR2 is SYGVKD. The CDR3 is 14 residues long. The trim removed 8 bases at V and 2 bases at J, leaving 3 bases unmatched. The DNA for the CDR3 is TGTGCCATCGGGGACAGCCCTGGGGCCAACGTCCTGACTTTC. Protein sequence: CAIGDSPGANVLTF.

This clone showed up just a few times. The chain links TRBV5-6 to TRBJ2-7, with a possible D match to TRBD2 (6 bases). Germline V CDR1 and CDR2: SGHDT, YYEEEE. The CDR3 length is 14 residues. Trimming stripped 1 base from V and 5 bases from J, with 13 bases between. This chain's CDR3 is CASSLSGLSNEQYV. DNA for the CDR3: TGTGCCAGCAGCTTGTCGGGACTTTCCAACGAGCAGTACGTC.

The rearrangement uses TRBV5-5 and TRBJ2-1, with 8 bases lining up with TRBD2. The CDR3 length is 15 residues. The ends lost 4 bases at V and 2 bases at J; junction bases unmatched: 5. Germline CDR1 SGHKS, CDR2 YYEKEE (reference sequence). DNA for the CDR3: TGTGCCAGCAGCCAGAATAGCGGGGCCTACAATGAGCAGTTCTTC. As protein: CASSQNSGAYNEQFF.

V is TRBV10-3 and J is TRBJ2-4, with 10 bases lining up with TRBD2. The CDR3 is made up of 17 amino acids. The V gene's germline CDR1 is ENHRY and CDR2 SYGVKD. Trimming took 0 bases from V and 9 from J; bases not matched to a gene: 11. CDR3 in amino acids: CAISESGTSGRGGIQYF. Written as DNA, the CDR3 is TGTGCCATCAGTGAGTCGGGTACCAGCGGGAGGGGCGGCATTCAGTACTTC.

The chain couples TRBV9 to TRBJ2-2, with unresolved D. V shed 0 bases and J shed 8 bases, with 14 bases lying between them. The CDR3 extends over 15 amino acids. Germline loops: CDR1 SGDLS, CDR2 YYNGEE. DNA for the CDR3: TGTGCCAGCAGCGTAGACCCCCTGCTAACGGGGGAGCTGTTTTTT. This gives the protein CASSVDPLLTGELFF.

Only one count was recorded for this clone. The genes are TRBV19 and TRBJ2-4, with D possibly matching TRBD1 (5 bases). V gave up 10 bases and J gave up 0 bases, with 16 bases separating them. This CDR3 is 15 amino acids long. Germline lookup yields CDR1 LNHDA and CDR2 SQIVND (reference sequence). The CDR3 here is CATKMDTIAKNIQYF. The CDR3 nucleotides read TGTGCCACCAAGATGGACACCATAGCCAAAAACATTCAGTACTTC.

The chain joins TRBV5-1 to TRBJ2-2, with 14 bases matching TRBD2. Germline CDR1 SGHRS, CDR2 YFSETQ. This CDR3 has 16 residues. V shed 4 bases, J shed 8 bases, and the junction held 7 bases outside the gene matches. CDR3 DNA sequence: TGCGCCAGCAGCCTCCGACTAGCGGGAGGGCCAGGGGAGCTGTTTTTT. It yields the protein CASSLRLAGGPGELFF. Supplemented by reference TRBV5-1 and TRBJ2-2, the full variable domain reads KAGVTQTPRYLIKTRGQQVTLSCSPISGHRSVSWYQQTPGQGLQFLFEYFSETQRNKGNFPGRFSGRQFSNSRSEMNVSTLELGDSALYLCASSLRLAGGPGELFFGEGSRLTVL.

V and J are TRBV19 and TRBJ2-2; 8 nucleotides match TRBD2. V gave up 5 bases and J gave up 7 bases; unmatched junction bases: 6. The CDR3 has 14 amino acids. Germline CDR1 reads LNHDA; CDR2 reads SQIVND (reference sequence). The DNA for the CDR3 is TGTGCCAGTAGTCCGGGGGGGGTAGTCGGGGAGCTGTTTTTT. Translated: CASSPGGVVGELFF. Complete variable domain (other parts from reference TRBV19 and TRBJ2-2): DGGITQSPKYLFRKEGQNVTLSCEQNLNHDAMYWYRQDPGQGLRLIYYSQIVNDFQKGDIAEGYSVSREKKESFPLTVTSAQKNPTAFYLCASSPGGVVGELFFGEGSRLTVL.

The rearrangement joins TRBV10-3 to TRBJ1-1; 10 bases line up with TRBD1. Germline CDR1 and CDR2: ENHRY and SYGVKD. The CDR3 is made up of 12 amino acids. Trimming took 8 bases from V and 10 from J; bases not matched to a gene: 7. DNA for the CDR3: TGTGCCATCGGAGGACAGGGGGGACGAGCTTTCTTT. Protein: CAIGGQGGRAFF.

The V and J genes are TRBV11-2 and TRBJ2-7, with D possibly matching TRBD2 (6 bases). Germline values: CDR1 SGHAT, CDR2 FQNNGV. V was pared by 5 bases and J by 12 bases, with 23 bases between. The CDR3 runs 14 residues. The CDR3 region is CASSPSSGEAPLYV. CDR3 DNA sequence: TGTGCCAGCAGCCCCAGCAGTGGGGAGGCCCCCTTGTACGTC.

Only a few counts were recorded for this clone. The chain employs TRBV11-2 and TRBJ1-2; maybe TRBD1 (5 bases). V gave up 7 bases and J gave up 0 bases, with 18 bases separating them. The CDR3 is made up of 16 amino acids. CDR1 SGHAT and CDR2 FQNNGV come from the germline V gene. CDR3 in amino acids: CASKSLLGQTNYGYTF. The CDR3 DNA sequence: TGTGCCAGCAAATCTCTATTGGGGCAGACTAACTATGGCTACACCTTC.

The chain couples TRBV9 to TRBJ2-1, with 8 nucleotides matching TRBD1. This CDR3 is built from 14 residues. With 4 bases clipped from V and 9 bases from J, the junction kept 9 bases outside the gene matches. Per germline, CDR1 SGDLS and CDR2 YYNGEE. CDR3: CASSKQGDSIEQFF. CDR3 in DNA: TGTGCCAGCAGCAAACAGGGGGACTCCATTGAGCAGTTCTTC.

This chain connects TRBV25-1 to TRBJ1-1; no clear D gene. The CDR3 runs to 13 residues. Trimming stripped 5 bases from V and 4 bases from J, with 11 bases between. Germline lookup yields CDR1 MGHDK and CDR2 SYGVNS. CDR3 nucleotides: TGTGCCAGCAGTCGGGGTCCGAGCACTGAAGCTTTCTTT. Translation: CASSRGPSTEAFF. The full variable domain, in which reference TRBV25-1 and TRBJ1-1 provide the parts outside the CDR3, is EADIYQTPRYLVIGTGKKITLECSQTMGHDKMYWYQQDPGMELHLIHYSYGVNSTEKGDLSSESTVSRIRTEHFPLTLESARPSHTSQYLCASSRGPSTEAFFGQGTRLTVV.

This chain uses TRBV7-2 with TRBJ2-6; D is unclear. V was trimmed by 3 bases and J by 0 bases, leaving 6 bases between them. This CDR3 has 15 residues. Germline loops: CDR1 SGHTA, CDR2 FQGNSA. The CDR3 DNA reads TGTGCCAGCAGCTTCGGGTACTCTGGGGCCAACGTCCTGACTTTC. Protein: CASSFGYSGANVLTF.

The V call is TRBV2, the J call TRBJ2-7; D is perhaps TRBD2 (6 bases). CDR1 SNHLY and CDR2 FYNNEI come from the germline V gene. Trimming took 4 bases from V and 0 from J, leaving 19 bases between them. The CDR3 is 17 amino acids. CDR3 in DNA: TGTGCCAGCAGTGGTAGCGGTCTGGGCCGGGACTCCTACGAGCAGTACGTC. It codes for CASSGSGLGRDSYEQYV.